This T cell receptor beta chain was found in a study of cytomegalovirus exposure and HLA in healthy donors. Study-wide context: Of 300 to 450 genotyped donors, 70% to 85% clustered with self-reported Caucasian donors. Whole-study results and caveats: Analyzed later, most CMV-associated TCR beta chains appeared HLA-restricted. In a later analysis, TCR association rates varied by HLA locus: DRB1 most, HLA-C fewest.

Unrecorded immune exposure was likely among donors, who were nominally healthy when sampled. Researchers ran the PCR with 60 Vbeta and 13 Jbeta primers. Measured with immunoSEQ multiplex PCR; TCRdb has only the in-frame clones, and not every one. Of 200,000 or so clones in the sample, 75% to 90% are singletons; the top ten hold over 5.5%. A note on this clone: The antigen is unknown.

The CDR3 has 15 residues. Germline CDR1 and CDR2: SGHTA and FQGTGA. V lost 8 bases to trimming and J lost 5 bases; unmatched junction nucleotides: 12. This sequence joins TRBV7-3 and TRBJ2-5; 9 positions agree with TRBD2. The origin of this receptor is a middle-aged man in good health and CMV-seropositive. Sequencing was done on a sample of PBMCs. CDR3 DNA sequence: TGTGCCAGCTCCCCCGCGGGACTAGCAGGGGAGACCCAGTACTTC. The encoded protein is CASSPAGLAGETQYF.